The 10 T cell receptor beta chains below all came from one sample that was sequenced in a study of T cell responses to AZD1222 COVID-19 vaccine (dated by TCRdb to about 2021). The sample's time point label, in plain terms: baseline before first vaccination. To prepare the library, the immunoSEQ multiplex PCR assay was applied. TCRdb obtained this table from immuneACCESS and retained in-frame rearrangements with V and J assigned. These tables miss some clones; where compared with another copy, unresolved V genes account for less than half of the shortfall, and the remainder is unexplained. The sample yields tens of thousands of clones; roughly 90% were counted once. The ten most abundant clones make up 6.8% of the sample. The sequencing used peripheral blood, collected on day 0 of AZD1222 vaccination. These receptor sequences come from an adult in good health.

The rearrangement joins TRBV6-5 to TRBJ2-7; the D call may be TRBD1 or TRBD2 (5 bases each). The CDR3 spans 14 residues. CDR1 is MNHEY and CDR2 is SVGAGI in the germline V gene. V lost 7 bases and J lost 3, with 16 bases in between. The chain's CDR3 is CASTREGLRYEQYF. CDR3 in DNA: TGTGCCAGCACCCGAGAGGGGCTCCGCTACGAGCAGTACTTC.

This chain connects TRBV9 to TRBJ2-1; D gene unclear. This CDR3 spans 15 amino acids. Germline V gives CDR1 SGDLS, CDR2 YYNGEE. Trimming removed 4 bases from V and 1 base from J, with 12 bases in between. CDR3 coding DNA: TGTGCCAGCAGCCCCCGACCCGGGTCCTACAATGAGCAGTTCTTC. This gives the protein CASSPRPGSYNEQFF. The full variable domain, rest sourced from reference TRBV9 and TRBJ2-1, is DSGVTQTPKHLITATGQRVTLRCSPRSGDLSVYWYQQSLDQGLQFLIQYYNGEERAKGNILERFSAQQFPDLHSELNLSSLELGDSALYFCASSPRPGSYNEQFFGPGTRLTVL.

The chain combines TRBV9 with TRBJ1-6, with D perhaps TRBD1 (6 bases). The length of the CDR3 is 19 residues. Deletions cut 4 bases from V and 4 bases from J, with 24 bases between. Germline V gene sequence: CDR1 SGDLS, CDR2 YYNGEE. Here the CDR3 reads CASSPPGHPRNLYNSPLHF. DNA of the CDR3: TGTGCCAGCAGCCCCCCGGGACACCCAAGGAACTTATATAATTCACCCCTCCACTTT.

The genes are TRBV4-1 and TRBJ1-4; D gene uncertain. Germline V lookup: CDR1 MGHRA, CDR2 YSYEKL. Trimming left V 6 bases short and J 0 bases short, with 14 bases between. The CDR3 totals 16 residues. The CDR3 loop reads CASSLGGDPTNEKLFF. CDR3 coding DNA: TGCGCCAGCAGTTTGGGCGGAGACCCAACTAATGAAAAACTGTTTTTT.

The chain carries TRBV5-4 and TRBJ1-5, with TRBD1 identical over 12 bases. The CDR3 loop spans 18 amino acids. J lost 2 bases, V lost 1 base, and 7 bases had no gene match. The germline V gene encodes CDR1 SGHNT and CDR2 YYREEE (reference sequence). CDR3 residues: CASSLRDRGQEGNQPQHF. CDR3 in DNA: TGTGCCAGCAGCTTGAGGGACAGGGGGCAGGAGGGCAATCAGCCCCAGCATTTT.

The DNA for the CDR3 is TGTGCCAGCAGTTTAGCCGCTTTGAACGAGCAGTACTTC. Protein: CASSLAALNEQYF. V gene TRBV12-3 or TRBV12-4 combines with J gene TRBJ2-7; no definite D call. This CDR3 is built from 13 residues. Trimming took off 0 bases at V and 5 bases at J, with 8 bases between the two ends.

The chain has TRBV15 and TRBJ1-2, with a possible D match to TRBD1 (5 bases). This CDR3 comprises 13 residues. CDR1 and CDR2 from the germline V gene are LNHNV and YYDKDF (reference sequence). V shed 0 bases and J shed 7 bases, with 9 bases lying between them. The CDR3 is CATSRDRAGGYTF. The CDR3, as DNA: TGTGCCACCAGCAGAGACAGGGCAGGTGGCTACACCTTC.

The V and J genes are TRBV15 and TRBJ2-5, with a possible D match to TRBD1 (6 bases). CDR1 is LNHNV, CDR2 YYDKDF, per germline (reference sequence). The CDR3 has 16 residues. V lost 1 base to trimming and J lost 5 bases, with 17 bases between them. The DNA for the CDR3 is TGTGCCACCAGCAGAGCCACAACAGGGACAAGGGAGACCCAGTACTTC. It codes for CATSRATTGTRETQYF.

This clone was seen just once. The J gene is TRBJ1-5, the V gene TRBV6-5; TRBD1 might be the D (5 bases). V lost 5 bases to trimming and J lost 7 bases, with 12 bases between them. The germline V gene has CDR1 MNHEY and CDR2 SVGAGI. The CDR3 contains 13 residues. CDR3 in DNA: TGTGCCAGCAGTAACCTCGGGGACCAGCCCCAGCATTTT. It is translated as CASSNLGDQPQHF.

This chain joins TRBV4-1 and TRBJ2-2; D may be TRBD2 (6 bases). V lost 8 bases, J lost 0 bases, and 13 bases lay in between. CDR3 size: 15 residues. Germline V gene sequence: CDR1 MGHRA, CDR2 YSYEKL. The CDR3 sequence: CASRAGGTNTGELFF. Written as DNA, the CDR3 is TGCGCCAGCCGAGCGGGCGGTACGAACACCGGGGAGCTGTTTTTT.